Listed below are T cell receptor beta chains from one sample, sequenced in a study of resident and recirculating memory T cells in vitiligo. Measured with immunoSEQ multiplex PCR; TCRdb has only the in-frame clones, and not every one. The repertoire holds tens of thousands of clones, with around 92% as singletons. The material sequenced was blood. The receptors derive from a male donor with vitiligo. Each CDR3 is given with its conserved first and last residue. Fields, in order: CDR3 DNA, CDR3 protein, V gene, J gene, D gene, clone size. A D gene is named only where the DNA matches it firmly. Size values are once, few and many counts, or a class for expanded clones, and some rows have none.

TGTGCCAGCAGCTTCGGGGGTCCTGAGACCCAGTACTTC	CASSFGGPETQYF	TRBV7-6	TRBJ2-5	.	.
TGCGCCAGCAGCACAGGTGCCGGGAATCAGCCCCAGCATTTT	CASSTGAGNQPQHF	TRBV5-1	TRBJ1-5	.	.
TGCGCCAGCAGCTTCGGGGAGGGGACCGGGGAGCTGTTTTTT	CASSFGEGTGELFF	TRBV5-1	TRBJ2-2	TRBD2	.
TGTGCCAGCAGCCAGGGTAGCGGGAGGGCCCCAAGCACAGATACGCAGTATTTT	CASSQGSGRAPSTDTQYF	TRBV5-4	TRBJ2-3	TRBD2	.
TGTGCCAGCAGCGGAGGACTAGCGGGAGTTGGCACAGATACGCAGTATTTT	CASSGGLAGVGTDTQYF	TRBV5-6	TRBJ2-3	TRBD2	.
TGTGCCAGCAGCCTTAACAGGGGGAATGAGCAGTTCTTC	CASSLNRGNEQFF	TRBV7-9	TRBJ2-1	TRBD1	once
TGTGCCAGTAGTATCCGCGGTTATGGCTACACCTTC	CASSIRGYGYTF	TRBV19	TRBJ1-2	.	few
TGTGCCAGCAGTCAGACTAGCGGGAGACTCACCTACGAGCAGTACTTC	CASSQTSGRLTYEQYF	TRBV27	TRBJ2-7	TRBD2	.
TGTGCCAGCAGACGAACCGGACAGGGGGACACTGAAGCTTTCTTT	CASRRTGQGDTEAFF	TRBV28	TRBJ1-1	TRBD1	.
TGTGCCAGCAGCCCCCGTGGGGGCCGGGCTCCTGGGGCCAACGTCCTGACTTTC	CASSPRGGRAPGANVLTF	TRBV9	TRBJ2-6	.	.
TGTGCCAGGGGAGGGACTAGCGGGAATTCCTACGAGCAGTACTTC	CARGGTSGNSYEQYF	TRBV2	TRBJ2-7	TRBD2	.
TGTGCCAGCAGCCATGGACTAGCGGGAGGAACGCTTGGGAATGAGCAGTTCTTC	CASSHGLAGGTLGNEQFF	TRBV27	TRBJ2-1	TRBD2	.
TGTGCCAGCTCACCCTCCAGTCCAATGAACACTGAAGCTTTCTTT	CASSPSSPMNTEAFF	TRBV18	TRBJ1-1	.	.
TGTGCCAGCAGCCAAGAGGGCGGGTACCTGGGGGAGCTGTTTTTT	CASSQEGGYLGELFF	TRBV4-2	TRBJ2-2	.	.
TGCAGTCCGACAGGGGACCATGGCTACACCTTC	CSPTGDHGYTF	TRBV20-1	TRBJ1-2	TRBD1	.
TGTGCCAGCCGGACACCCTCGGGAAACATTCAGTACTTC	CASRTPSGNIQYF	TRBV28	TRBJ2-4	.	.
TGCGCCAGGCTCTTGGACAGGGGACAAGAGACCCAGTACTTC	CARLLDRGQETQYF	TRBV10-1	TRBJ2-5	TRBD1	.
TGCGCCAGCAGCCAAGATGTTGAAGGGAGAGCTAACTATGGCTACACCTTC	CASSQDVEGRANYGYTF	TRBV4-1	TRBJ1-2	.	.
TGTGCCAGCAGTTACTCGTGGGAGTCGTACAATGAGCAGTTCTTC	CASSYSWESYNEQFF	TRBV6-5	TRBJ2-1	.	once
TGTGCCAGCAGCTTGGGCTGGGGCAAGGGCACTGAAGCTTTCTTT	CASSLGWGKGTEAFF	TRBV5-8	TRBJ1-1	.	once
TGTGCCAGCAGTTTGAGACTAGCGGAGTACAATGAGCAGTTCTTC	CASSLRLAEYNEQFF	TRBV6-5	TRBJ2-1	TRBD2	.
TGTGCCAGCAGTTTTTGGGCTAGCGGGAGTGCAGATACGCAGTATTTT	CASSFWASGSADTQYF	TRBV28	TRBJ2-3	TRBD2	.
TGTGCCAGCAGTCGATGGGACTACCAAAATGAGCAGTTCTTC	CASSRWDYQNEQFF	TRBV27	TRBJ2-1	TRBD2	.
TGTGCCAGCAGCTTAGCCCCCGGGACTAGCGGTACCGGGGAGCTGTTTTTT	CASSLAPGTSGTGELFF	TRBV11-1	TRBJ2-2	TRBD2	.
TGCGCCAGCAGTGGCCGGACTCTTACCGCTTTCTTT	CASSGRTLTAFF	TRBV10-2	TRBJ1-1	.	.
TGTGCCAGCAGTCGACAGGGCGCCCCGAACACTGAAGCTTTCTTT	CASSRQGAPNTEAFF	TRBV6-5	TRBJ1-1	TRBD1	.
TGTGCCAGCAGTGGACTAGTTGAGACCCAGTACTTC	CASSGLVETQYF	TRBV28	TRBJ2-5	TRBD2	.
TGTGCCAGCCTCGGGACAGGGGCCAGTATGAACACTGAAGCTTTCTTT	CASLGTGASMNTEAFF	TRBV2	TRBJ1-1	TRBD1	.
TGTGCCAGCAGCCCTCCCGGAGGGAGGACCGGGGAGCTGTTTTTT	CASSPPGGRTGELFF	TRBV25-1	TRBJ2-2	.	.
TGCGCCAGCAGCTTCCGGACTAGCGGGAGCTACGAGCAGTACTTC	CASSFRTSGSYEQYF	TRBV5-1	TRBJ2-7	TRBD2	few
TGTGCCAGCTCACCGGGGGCTAGCACAGATACGCAGTATTTT	CASSPGASTDTQYF	TRBV18	TRBJ2-3	.	.
TGTGCCAGCAGTGGACAGGTCGATGAAAAACTGTTTTTT	CASSGQVDEKLFF	TRBV6-4	TRBJ1-4	.	.
TGTGCCAGCAGCTTATTGGGACAGGGGGCTGGAAACACCATATATTTT	CASSLLGQGAGNTIYF	TRBV7-9	TRBJ1-3	TRBD1	.
TGTGCCAGCAGTCTATATAGCGGGGACTACAATGAGCAGTTCTTC	CASSLYSGDYNEQFF	TRBV2	TRBJ2-1	TRBD2	.
TGTGCCAGCAGCTTGGAGCCGACCCAGTACTTC	CASSLEPTQYF	TRBV11-2	TRBJ2-5	.	.
TGTGCCAGCAGCTTAGGCCGGTCCTTACGGGAGGGGGATGGGACCCAGTACTTC	CASSLGRSLREGDGTQYF	TRBV13	TRBJ2-5	TRBD2	.
TGTGCCAGCAGTTTCGGGACAGGTCGGGGCGATACGCAGTATTTT	CASSFGTGRGDTQYF	TRBV5-8	TRBJ2-3	TRBD1	few
TGCGCCAGCAGCTTGGGACAGGGGTCTACCTACGAGCAGTACTTC	CASSLGQGSTYEQYF	TRBV5-1	TRBJ2-7	TRBD1	.
TGTGCCAGCAGTTACCCGGGTAGGAGTGAGCAGTTCTTC	CASSYPGRSEQFF	TRBV6-5	TRBJ2-1	.	.